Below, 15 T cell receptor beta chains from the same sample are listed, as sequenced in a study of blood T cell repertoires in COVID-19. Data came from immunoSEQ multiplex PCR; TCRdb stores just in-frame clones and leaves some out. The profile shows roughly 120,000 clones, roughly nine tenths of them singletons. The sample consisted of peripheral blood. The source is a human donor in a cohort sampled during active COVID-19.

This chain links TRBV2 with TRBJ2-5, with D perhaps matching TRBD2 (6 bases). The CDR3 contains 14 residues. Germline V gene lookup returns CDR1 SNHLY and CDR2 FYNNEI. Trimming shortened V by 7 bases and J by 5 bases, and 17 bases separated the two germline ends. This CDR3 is CASNPGLPPETQYF. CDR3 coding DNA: TGTGCCAGCAATCCGGGACTCCCCCCCGAGACCCAGTACTTC.

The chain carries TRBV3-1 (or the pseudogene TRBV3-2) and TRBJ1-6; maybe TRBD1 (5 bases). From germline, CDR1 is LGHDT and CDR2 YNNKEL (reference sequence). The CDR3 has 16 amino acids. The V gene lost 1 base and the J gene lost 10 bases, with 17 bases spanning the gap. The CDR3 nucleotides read TGTGCCAGCAGCCAAGGGGCGGGGGGAGTCGGCTCACCCCTCCACTTT. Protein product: CASSQGAGGVGSPLHF.

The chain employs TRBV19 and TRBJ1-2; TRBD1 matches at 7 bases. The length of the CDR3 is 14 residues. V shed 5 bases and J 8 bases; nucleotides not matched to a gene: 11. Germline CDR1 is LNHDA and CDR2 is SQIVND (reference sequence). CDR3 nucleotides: TGTGCCAGTAGTCATTTGACAGGGTCGGAGGGCTACACCTTC. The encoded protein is CASSHLTGSEGYTF. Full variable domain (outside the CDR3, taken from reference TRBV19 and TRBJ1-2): DGGITQSPKYLFRKEGQNVTLSCEQNLNHDAMYWYRQDPGQGLRLIYYSQIVNDFQKGDIAEGYSVSREKKESFPLTVTSAQKNPTAFYLCASSHLTGSEGYTFGSGTRLTVV.

CDR3 sequence (DNA): TGTGCCAGCTCCCCTAGCGGGAGGGTGCCTAATGAGCAGTTCTTC. This gives the protein CASSPSGRVPNEQFF. This rearrangement joins TRBV18 to TRBJ2-1, with 12 bases fitting TRBD2. Germline CDR1 KGHSH, CDR2 LQKENI. V shed 6 bases, J shed 7 bases, and the junction held 7 bases outside the gene matches. The CDR3 is 15 residues long.

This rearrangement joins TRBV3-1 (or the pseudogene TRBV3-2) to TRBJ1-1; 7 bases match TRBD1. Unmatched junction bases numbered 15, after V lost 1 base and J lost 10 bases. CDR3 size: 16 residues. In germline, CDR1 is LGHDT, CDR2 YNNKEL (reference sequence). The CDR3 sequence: CASSQGGPPGTVGAFF. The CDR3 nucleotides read TGTGCCAGCAGCCAAGGGGGCCCGCCGGGGACAGTTGGAGCTTTCTTT.

In nucleotides, the CDR3 is TGTGCCAGCACCCTTACTTCCGGGAGCCAGCCCCAGCATTTT. This codes for CASTLTSGSQPQHF. The rearrangement joins TRBV6-5 to TRBJ1-5; unclear D gene. Germline V gene lookup returns CDR1 MNHEY and CDR2 SVGAGI. This CDR3 spans 14 amino acids. V lost 7 bases, J lost 7 bases, and 17 bases lay in between.

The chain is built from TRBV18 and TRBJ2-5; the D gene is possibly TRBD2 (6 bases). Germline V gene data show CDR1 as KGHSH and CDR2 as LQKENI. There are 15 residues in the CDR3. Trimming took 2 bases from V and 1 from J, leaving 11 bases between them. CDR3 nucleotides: TGTGCCAGCTCACCAAGAATGGGGGGCCAAGAGACCCAGTACTTC. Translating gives CASSPRMGGQETQYF.

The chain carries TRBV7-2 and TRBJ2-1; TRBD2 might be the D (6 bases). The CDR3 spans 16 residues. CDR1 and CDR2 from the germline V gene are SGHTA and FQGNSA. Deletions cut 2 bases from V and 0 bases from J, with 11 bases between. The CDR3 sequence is CASSLTGRPSYNEQFF. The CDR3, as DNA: TGTGCCAGCAGCTTAACCGGGAGACCCTCCTACAATGAGCAGTTCTTC.

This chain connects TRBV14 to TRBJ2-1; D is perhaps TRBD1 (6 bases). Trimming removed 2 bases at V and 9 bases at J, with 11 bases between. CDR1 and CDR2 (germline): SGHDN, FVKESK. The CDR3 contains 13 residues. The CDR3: CASSQQGSGEQFF. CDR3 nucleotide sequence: TGTGCCAGCAGCCAACAGGGGTCTGGTGAGCAGTTCTTC.

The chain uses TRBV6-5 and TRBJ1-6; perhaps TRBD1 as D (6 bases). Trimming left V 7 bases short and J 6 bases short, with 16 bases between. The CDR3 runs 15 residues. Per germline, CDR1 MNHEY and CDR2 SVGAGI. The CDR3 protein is CASTYQGTANSPLHF. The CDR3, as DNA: TGTGCCAGCACATACCAGGGGACGGCTAATTCACCCCTCCACTTT.

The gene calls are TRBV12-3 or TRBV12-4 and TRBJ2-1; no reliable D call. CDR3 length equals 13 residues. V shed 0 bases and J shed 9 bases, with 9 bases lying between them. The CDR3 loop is CASSLAAIGEQFF. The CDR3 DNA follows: TGTGCCAGCAGTTTAGCGGCCATTGGTGAGCAGTTCTTC.

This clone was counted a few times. As DNA, the CDR3 is TGTGCCAGCAGCATCACGACAGAATACAATTCACCCCTCCACTTT. Its translation: CASSITTEYNSPLHF. This chain joins TRBV11-2 and TRBJ1-6; weak D call: TRBD1 (5 bases). Trimming removed 5 bases at V and 7 bases at J, with 15 bases between. Germline assignment: CDR1 SGHAT and CDR2 FQNNGV. This CDR3 contains 15 residues.

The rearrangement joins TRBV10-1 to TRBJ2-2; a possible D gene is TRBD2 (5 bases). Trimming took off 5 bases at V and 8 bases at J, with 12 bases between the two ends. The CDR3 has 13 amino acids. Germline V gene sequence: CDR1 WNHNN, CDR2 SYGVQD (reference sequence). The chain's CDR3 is CASSFSGGGELFF. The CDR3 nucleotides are TGCGCCAGCAGTTTCTCTGGAGGTGGGGAGCTGTTTTTT.

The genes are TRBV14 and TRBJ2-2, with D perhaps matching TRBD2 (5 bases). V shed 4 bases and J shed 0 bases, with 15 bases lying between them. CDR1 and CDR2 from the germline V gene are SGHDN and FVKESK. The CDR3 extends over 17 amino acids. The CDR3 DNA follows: TGTGCCAGCAGCCGCCTGAGGGCAGTTTCGAACACCGGGGAGCTGTTTTTT. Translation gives CASSRLRAVSNTGELFF. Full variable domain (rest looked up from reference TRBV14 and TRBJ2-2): EAGVTQFPSHSVIEKGQTVTLRCDPISGHDNLYWYRRVMGKEIKFLLHFVKESKQDESGMPNNRFLAERTGGTYSTLKVQPAELEDSGVYFCASSRLRAVSNTGELFFGEGSRLTVL.

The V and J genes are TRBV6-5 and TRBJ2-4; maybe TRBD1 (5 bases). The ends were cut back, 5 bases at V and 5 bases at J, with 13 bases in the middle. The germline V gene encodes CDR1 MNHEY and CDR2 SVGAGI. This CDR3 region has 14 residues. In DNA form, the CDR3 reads TGTGCCAGCAGTATGCCAGGGCCCCAAAACATTCAGTACTTC. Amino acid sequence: CASSMPGPQNIQYF.